Below, one T cell receptor (beta chain) is given with its context. Its antigen is unknown. The CDR3 totals 15 residues. The ends were cut back, 2 bases at V and 1 base at J, with 10 bases in the middle. CDR1 and CDR2 from the germline V gene are SGHRS and YFSETQ. TCRdb's table, derived via immunoSEQ multiplex PCR, lists solely in-frame clones and lacks some. The sample includes 200,000 or so clones, 80% to 90% of them seen just once. This entry comes from a study of cytomegalovirus exposure and HLA in healthy donors. Whole-study results and caveats: Reports described diagnosis of cytomegalovirus status by the classifier as highly specific and sensitive. Associated with cytomegalovirus, according to the listing, were around 170 TCR beta chains.

This TCR was sampled from a woman in her 30s in good health and CMV-seropositive. The sample was PBMCs. The V call is TRBV5-1, the J call TRBJ2-1; D call uncertain. CDR3 nucleotide sequence: TGCGCCAGCAGCTTCTTGGGCGAATCCTACAATGAGCAGTTCTTC. This gives the protein CASSFLGESYNEQFF.